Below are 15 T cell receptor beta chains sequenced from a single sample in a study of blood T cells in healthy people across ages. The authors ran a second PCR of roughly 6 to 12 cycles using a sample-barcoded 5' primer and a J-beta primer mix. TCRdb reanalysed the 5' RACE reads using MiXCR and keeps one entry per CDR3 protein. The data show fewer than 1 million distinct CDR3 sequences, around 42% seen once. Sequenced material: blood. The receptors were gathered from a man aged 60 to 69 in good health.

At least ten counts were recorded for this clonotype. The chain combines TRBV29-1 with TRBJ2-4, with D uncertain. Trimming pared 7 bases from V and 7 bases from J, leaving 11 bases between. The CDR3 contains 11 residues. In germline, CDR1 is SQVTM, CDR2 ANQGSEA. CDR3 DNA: TGCAGCGGAAGGATTGAGAACATTCAGTACTTC. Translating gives CSGRIENIQYF.

Here the CDR3 DNA reads TGTGCCAGCAGCTTGACGGAAGCTAGCGTGAATGAGCAGTTCTTC. It encodes CASSLTEASVNEQFF. The V gene is TRBV7-9, the J gene TRBJ2-1; D may be TRBD2 (6 bases). V was pared by 3 bases and J by 7 bases, with 16 bases between. Germline CDR1 reads SEHNR; CDR2 reads FQNEAQ (reference sequence). The CDR3 is 15 amino acids.

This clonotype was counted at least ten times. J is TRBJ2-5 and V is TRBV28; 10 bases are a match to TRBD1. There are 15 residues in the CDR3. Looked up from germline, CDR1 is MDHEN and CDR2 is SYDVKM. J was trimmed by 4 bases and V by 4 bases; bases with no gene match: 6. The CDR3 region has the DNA TGTGCCAGCAGTTCGTCAAGGACAGGGGGAGAGACCCAGTACTTC. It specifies CASSSSRTGGETQYF.

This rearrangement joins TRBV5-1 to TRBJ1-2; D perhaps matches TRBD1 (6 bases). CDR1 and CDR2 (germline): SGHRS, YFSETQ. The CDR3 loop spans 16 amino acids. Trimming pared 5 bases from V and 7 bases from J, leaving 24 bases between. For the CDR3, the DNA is TGCGCCAGCAGGCGAACCACCGGGACAAGTAATCGTGGCTACACCTTC. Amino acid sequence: CASRRTTGTSNRGYTF.

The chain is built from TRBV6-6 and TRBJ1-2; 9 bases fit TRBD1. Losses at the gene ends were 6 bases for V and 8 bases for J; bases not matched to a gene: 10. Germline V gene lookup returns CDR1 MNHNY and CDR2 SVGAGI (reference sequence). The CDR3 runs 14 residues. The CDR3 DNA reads TGTGCCAGCAGGAACCCGGGACAGGGATCGGGCTACACCTTC. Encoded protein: CASRNPGQGSGYTF.

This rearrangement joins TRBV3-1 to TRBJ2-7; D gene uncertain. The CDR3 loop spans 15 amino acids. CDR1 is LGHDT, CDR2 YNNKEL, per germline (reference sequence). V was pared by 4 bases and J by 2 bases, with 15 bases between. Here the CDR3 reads CASSPSFSATYEQYF. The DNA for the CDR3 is TGTGCCAGCAGCCCGTCATTCTCGGCGACCTACGAGCAGTACTTC.

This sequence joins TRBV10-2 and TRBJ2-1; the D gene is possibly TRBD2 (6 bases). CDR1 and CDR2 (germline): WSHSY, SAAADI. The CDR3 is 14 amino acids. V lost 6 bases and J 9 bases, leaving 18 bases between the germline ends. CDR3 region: CASSPPWGVGEQFF. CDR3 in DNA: TGCGCCAGCAGCCCACCTTGGGGGGTCGGTGAGCAGTTCTTC.

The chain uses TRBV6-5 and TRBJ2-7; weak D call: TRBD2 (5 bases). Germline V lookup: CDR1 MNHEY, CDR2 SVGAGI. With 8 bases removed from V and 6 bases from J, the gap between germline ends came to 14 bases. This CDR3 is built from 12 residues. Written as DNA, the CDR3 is TGTGCCAGCTTCCCGGGGTGGGGCGAGCAGTACTTC. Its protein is CASFPGWGEQYF.

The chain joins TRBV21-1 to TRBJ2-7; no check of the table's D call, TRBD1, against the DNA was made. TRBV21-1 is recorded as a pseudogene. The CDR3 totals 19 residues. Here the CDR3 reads CASSKEGAPTRGLSYEQYF. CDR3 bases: TGTGCCAGCAGCAAAGAGGGGGCCCCAACAAGGGGGCTGAGCTACGAGCAGTACTTC.

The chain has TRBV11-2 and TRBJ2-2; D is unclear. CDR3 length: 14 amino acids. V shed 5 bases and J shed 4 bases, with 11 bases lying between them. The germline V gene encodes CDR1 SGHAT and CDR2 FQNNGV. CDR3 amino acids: CASSGEMITGELFF. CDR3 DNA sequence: TGTGCCAGCAGCGGAGAGATGATCACCGGGGAGCTGTTTTTT.

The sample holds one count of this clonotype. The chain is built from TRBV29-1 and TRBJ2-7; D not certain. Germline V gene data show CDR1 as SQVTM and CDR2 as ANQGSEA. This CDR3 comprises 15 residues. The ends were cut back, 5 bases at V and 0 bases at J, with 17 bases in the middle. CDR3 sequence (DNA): TGCAGCGTTTCTATAGGGCAAGGAAACTCCTACGAGCAGTACTTC. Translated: CSVSIGQGNSYEQYF.

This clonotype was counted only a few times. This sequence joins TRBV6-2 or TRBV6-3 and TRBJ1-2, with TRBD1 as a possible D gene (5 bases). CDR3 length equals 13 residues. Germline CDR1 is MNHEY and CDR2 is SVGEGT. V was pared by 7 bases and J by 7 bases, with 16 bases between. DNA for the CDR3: TGTGCCAGCAAACGCGACGGGACTGCTGGCTACACCTTC. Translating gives CASKRDGTAGYTF.

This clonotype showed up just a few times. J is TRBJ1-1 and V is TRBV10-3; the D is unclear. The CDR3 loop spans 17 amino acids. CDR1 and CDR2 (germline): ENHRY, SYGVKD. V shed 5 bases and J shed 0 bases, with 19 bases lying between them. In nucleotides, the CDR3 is TGTGCCATCAGTCCCGAACAGAGCAAAGGTCTGAACACTGAAGCTTTCTTT. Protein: CAISPEQSKGLNTEAFF.

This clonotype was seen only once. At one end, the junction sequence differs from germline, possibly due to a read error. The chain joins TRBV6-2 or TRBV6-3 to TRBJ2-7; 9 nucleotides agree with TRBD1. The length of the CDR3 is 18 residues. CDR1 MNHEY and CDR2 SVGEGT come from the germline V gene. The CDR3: CVSRPRPPGQGKTYEQYF. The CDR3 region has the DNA TGTGTCAGCAGACCTAGACCTCCGGGACAGGGAAAGACCTACGAGCAGTACTTC.

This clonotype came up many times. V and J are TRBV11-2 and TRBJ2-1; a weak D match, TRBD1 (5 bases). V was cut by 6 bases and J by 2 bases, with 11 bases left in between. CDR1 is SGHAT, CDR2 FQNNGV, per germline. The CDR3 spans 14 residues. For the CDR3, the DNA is TGTGCCAGCAGGCGGCAGGGAACCTACAATGAGCAGTTCTTC. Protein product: CASRRQGTYNEQFF.